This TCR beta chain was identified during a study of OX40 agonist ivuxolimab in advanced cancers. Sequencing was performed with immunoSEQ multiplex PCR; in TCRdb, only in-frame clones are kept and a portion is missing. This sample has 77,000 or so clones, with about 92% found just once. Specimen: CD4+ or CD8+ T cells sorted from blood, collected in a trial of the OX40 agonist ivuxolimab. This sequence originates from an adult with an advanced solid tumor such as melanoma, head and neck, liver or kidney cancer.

CDR3 residues: CASSFSGIAPNEQFF. CDR3 nucleotides: TGTGCCAGCAGCTTTAGCGGGATTGCCCCCAATGAGCAGTTCTTC. This rearrangement joins TRBV11-2 to TRBJ2-1; 8 bases line up with TRBD2. The CDR3 runs to 15 residues. Germline values: CDR1 SGHAT, CDR2 FQNNGV. J was trimmed by 6 bases and V by 3 bases; bases with no gene match: 7.